This T cell receptor (beta chain) is from a study of OX40 agonist ivuxolimab in advanced cancers. The CDR3 extends over 13 amino acids. CDR1 is LNHDA, CDR2 SQIVND, per germline (reference sequence). Trimming pared 7 bases from V and 6 bases from J, leaving 12 bases between. Clones were sequenced by immunoSEQ multiplex PCR, and TCRdb holds only the in-frame ones, with some missing. The sample lists tens of thousands of clones; 94% were seen once. The material sequenced was CD4+ or CD8+ T cells sorted from blood, taken in a trial of the OX40 agonist ivuxolimab. This clonotype was sampled from an adult with an advanced solid tumor such as melanoma, head and neck, liver or kidney cancer. V is TRBV19 and J is TRBJ2-2; D gene uncertain. The CDR3 coding sequence is TGTGCCAGTAACAACCCTTCCGCCGGGGAGCTGTTTTTT. Its translation is CASNNPSAGELFF.